These 15 T cell receptor beta chains were all obtained from the same sample, sequenced in a study of cytomegalovirus exposure and HLA in healthy donors. TCRdb's table, derived via immunoSEQ multiplex PCR, lists solely in-frame clones and lacks some. Of about 73,000 clones in the sample, 95% were seen once. Material for sequencing was PBMCs. Receptors originate from a young man in good health and CMV-seronegative.

V usage is TRBV11-2 and J usage is TRBJ2-2; perhaps TRBD2 as D (6 bases). Germline-derived CDR1 and CDR2 are SGHAT and FQNNGV. The CDR3 is 13 amino acids. V lost 3 bases, J lost 6 bases, and 8 bases lay in between. In DNA, the CDR3 is TGTGCCAGCAGCTTGGGGGAGGCCGGGGAGCTGTTTTTT. The encoded protein is CASSLGEAGELFF.

The chain employs TRBV29-1 and TRBJ2-5; 8 nucleotides align to TRBD2. There are 15 residues in the CDR3. Germline CDR1 and CDR2: SQVTM and ANQGSEA. J lost 5 bases, V lost 7 bases, and 15 bases had no gene match. CDR3 DNA sequence: TGCAGCGCCGCCCCCCTGGCGGGGGGAGAGGAGACCCAGTACTTC. Its protein is CSAAPLAGGEETQYF.

The chain combines TRBV7-6 with TRBJ2-1; 9 bases are a match to TRBD2. This CDR3 comprises 17 residues. CDR1 and CDR2 (germline): SGHVS, FNYEAQ. V lost 7 bases and J lost 9; bases outside the gene matches: 19. CDR3 nucleotides: TGTGCCAGCACCCCCCGGGGAGTCTATAGCGGGGGAGGTGAGCAGTTCTTC. This codes for CASTPRGVYSGGGEQFF.

This chain links TRBV9 with TRBJ1-1; D remains ambiguous. The germline gives CDR1 SGDLS, CDR2 YYNGEE. There are 14 residues in the CDR3. V lost 0 bases, J lost 4 bases, and 10 bases lay in between. The chain's CDR3 is CASSVEGRSTEAFF. Written as DNA, the CDR3 is TGTGCCAGCAGCGTAGAAGGGAGGAGCACTGAAGCTTTCTTT.

This clone was picked up one time. The J gene is TRBJ2-5, the V gene TRBV6-6; D may be TRBD2 (5 bases). This CDR3 is 14 amino acids long. Per the germline V gene, CDR1 is MNHNY and CDR2 is SVGAGI (reference sequence). V lost 2 bases and J 5 bases, leaving 12 bases between the germline ends. The CDR3 reads CASSYGGLGETQYF. CDR3 sequence (DNA): TGTGCCAGCAGTTACGGAGGTCTCGGGGAGACCCAGTACTTC.

This clone was observed once. The CDR3 region is CASSLERGGVNEQFF. The CDR3 DNA sequence: TGCGCCAGCAGCTTGGAGCGGGGGGGGGTAAATGAGCAGTTCTTC. The chain is built from TRBV5-1 and TRBJ2-1; 10 nucleotides match TRBD2. The CDR3 is 15 residues long. Germline CDR1 is SGHRS and CDR2 is YFSETQ. J was trimmed by 7 bases and V by 0 bases; bases with no gene match: 4.

The V and J genes are TRBV11-2 and TRBJ2-7, with 11 bases identical to TRBD2. Germline assignment: CDR1 SGHAT and CDR2 FQNNGV. This CDR3 has 16 amino acids. The V segment lost 1 base and the J segment 4 bases; nucleotides outside the gene matches: 6. In nucleotides, the CDR3 is TGTGCCAGCAGCTTAGCGCTTAGCGGGGGGGTTTACGAGCAGTACTTC. This encodes CASSLALSGGVYEQYF.

The J gene is TRBJ2-3, the V gene TRBV2, with 8 bases identical to TRBD2. Germline V lookup: CDR1 SNHLY, CDR2 FYNNEI. J lost 1 base, V lost 11 bases, and 8 bases had no gene match. The CDR3 has 14 residues. CDR3 sequence reads: CASGSGGGTDTQYF. CDR3 coding DNA: TGTGCCTCCGGATCGGGGGGGGGCACAGATACGCAGTATTTT.

The genes are TRBV16 and TRBJ2-7, with 9 positions matching TRBD1. Per germline, CDR1 KGHSY and CDR2 FQNENV. J lost 6 bases, V lost 4 bases, and 10 bases had no gene match. The CDR3 covers 15 residues. CDR3 coding DNA: TGTGCCAGCAGCCTCAACTGGGACAGGGCTTTCGAGCAGTACTTC. Residues: CASSLNWDRAFEQYF.

The rearrangement uses TRBV19 and TRBJ1-1; 8 bases map to TRBD1. This CDR3 region has 14 residues. V lost 9 bases and J lost 1; bases outside the gene matches: 7. The V gene's germline CDR1 is LNHDA and CDR2 SQIVND (reference sequence). The CDR3 nucleotides read TGTGCCAGATCGAGACAGGGGTCGAACACTGAAGCTTTCTTT. Its translation: CARSRQGSNTEAFF.

The CDR3 sequence is CASSGMTGRAFF. The CDR3 region has the DNA TGTGCCAGCAGTGGTATGACAGGGCGGGCTTTCTTT. The genes are TRBV28 and TRBJ1-1; 7 bases line up with TRBD1. The V gene's germline CDR1 is MDHEN and CDR2 SYDVKM. The CDR3 is 12 residues long. Trimming cost V 5 bases and J 11 bases; bases outside gene matches: 8.

The chain is built from TRBV5-1 and TRBJ1-1; the D is unclear. Germline V gene lookup returns CDR1 SGHRS and CDR2 YFSETQ. Deletions cut 4 bases from V and 1 base from J, with 8 bases between. CDR3 length equals 13 residues. The CDR3 reads CASSISGNTEAFF. DNA of the CDR3: TGCGCCAGCAGCATTTCAGGGAACACTGAAGCTTTCTTT.

The chain links TRBV5-4 to TRBJ1-3; weak D call: TRBD1 (5 bases). Trimming cost V 6 bases and J 2 bases, with 9 bases left between them. CDR3 length: 13 residues. The V gene's germline CDR1 is SGHNT and CDR2 YYREEE (reference sequence). CDR3 in DNA: TGTGCCAGCACCCGGGGGACTGGAAACACCATATATTTT. This translates into CASTRGTGNTIYF.

The V and J genes are TRBV5-1 and TRBJ2-7; 8 bases line up with TRBD2. Germline CDR1 reads SGHRS; CDR2 reads YFSETQ. The CDR3 extends over 14 amino acids. With V trimmed by 2 bases and J by 2 bases, 3 bases remained unmatched. The CDR3 coding sequence is TGCGCCAGCAGCTTAGCGGGGGCCCCCTACGAGCAGTACTTC. This gives the protein CASSLAGAPYEQYF.

The chain uses TRBV7-9 and TRBJ1-1; D call uncertain. Germline V CDR1 and CDR2: SEHNR, FQNEAQ (reference sequence). This CDR3 contains 14 residues. The ends were cut back, 3 bases at V and 2 bases at J, with 10 bases in the middle. Here the CDR3 reads CASSFNPSNTEAFF. The CDR3, as DNA: TGTGCCAGCAGCTTTAATCCCAGTAACACTGAAGCTTTCTTT. The whole variable domain, filled in from reference TRBV7-9 and TRBJ1-1, reads DTGVSQNPRHKITKRGQNVTFRCDPISEHNRLYWYRQTLGQGPEFLTYFQNEAQLEKSRLLSDRFSAERPKGSFSTLEIQRTEQGDSAMYLCASSFNPSNTEAFFGQGTRLTVV.